These 4 T cell receptor beta chains were sequenced from one sample in a study of T cells in Graves' hyperthyroidism and ophthalmopathy. RNA transcripts were the template for amplifying TCR beta CDR3 regions. The primer set for the first-round RT-PCR of the TCR CDR3 was HTBI. MiXCR was run by TCRdb on the multiplex PCR reads, yielding one entry per CDR3 protein. Of approximately 700,000 distinct CDR3 sequences in the sample, 40% to 55% were seen once. Source material: peripheral blood or thyroid tissue (not recorded which). These receptors all stem from an adult man with Graves' disease, either hyperthyroidism or ophthalmopathy (not recorded which).

The chain has TRBV9 and TRBJ2-5; TRBD1 matches 7 bases. In germline, CDR1 is SGDLS, CDR2 YYNGEE. The CDR3 is 16 amino acids. With 3 bases clipped from V and 2 bases from J, the junction kept 10 bases outside the gene matches. The CDR3 DNA reads TGTGCCAGCAGCGCCTCGACAGGGCTTCCGCAAGAGACCCAGTACTTC. Its translation is CASSASTGLPQETQYF.

V gene TRBV20-1 combines with J gene TRBJ1-5; D is undetermined. V lost 1 base and J 0 bases, leaving 4 bases between the germline ends. Germline V gene data show CDR1 as DFQATT and CDR2 as SNEGSKA (reference sequence). The CDR3 is 13 amino acids. Written as DNA, the CDR3 is TGCAGTGCTAGAGCAATTAGCAATCAGCCCCAGCATTTT. It yields the protein CSARAISNQPQHF.

This clonotype showed up just a few times. The V and J genes are TRBV6-6 and TRBJ2-5, with D tentatively TRBD2 (5 bases). Trimming removed 5 bases from V and 7 bases from J, with 11 bases in between. CDR3 length: 12 amino acids. The V gene's germline CDR1 is MNHNY and CDR2 SVGAGI (reference sequence). The CDR3 region has the DNA TGTGCCAGCAGTGAAGTCGAGGGGACCCAGTACTTC. Its translation: CASSEVEGTQYF.

In its sample, this clonotype was seen many times. The chain has TRBV7-6 and TRBJ2-5; 7 positions agree with TRBD1. The V gene's germline CDR1 is SGHVS and CDR2 FNYEAQ. This CDR3 is 15 amino acids long. The J segment lost 2 bases and the V segment lost 5 bases, leaving 8 bases of the junction unmatched. The CDR3 nucleotides are TGTGCCAGCAGCCAGACCGGGACAGCTCAAGAGACCCAGTACTTC. Its protein product is CASSQTGTAQETQYF.